The T cell receptor beta chain under discussion was sequenced for a study of beta chain features in type 1 diabetes. Expressed TCRB transcripts were sequenced after all isolated RNA was converted to cDNA. The data were produced by immunoSEQ multiplex PCR, yet TCRdb's version contains in-frame clones alone and is incomplete. In the table there are a few hundred thousand clones, around 30% of which are singletons. CDR1 and CDR2 (germline): LNHNV, YYDKDF (reference sequence). V lost 1 base and J lost 2; bases outside the gene matches: 3. This CDR3 region has 17 residues. The specimen was naive CD4+ T cells from blood. The TCR originated in a man younger than 35 in good health. The chain is built from TRBV15 and TRBJ2-5; TRBD2 agrees at 14 bases. Here the CDR3 DNA reads TGTGCCACCAGCAGAGGCGGACTAGCGGGAGGACAAGAGACCCAGTACTTC. Amino acids: CATSRGGLAGGQETQYF.